This TCR beta chain was captured by sequencing in a study of cytomegalovirus exposure and HLA in healthy donors (dated by TCRdb to about 2017). For the study in its entirety: An earlier analysis of some 620 of the donors reported approximately 280 Gb of sequence data and 117 million unique TCR beta sequences obtained from around 170 million T cells. An early release that covered about 600 HLA-typed donors contained about 290 gigabases of sequencing data and tens of millions of unique TCR sequences. Of the roughly 400 genotyped donors, over 70% fell in the genetic ancestry cluster associated with self-reported Caucasian donors. The study was designed to test whether signatures of past pathogen exposure could be identified by cataloging public T cell receptors. The T cell repertoires of 666 subjects were profiled by immunosequencing and related to cytomegalovirus serostatus. In addition to the first cohort of 666 subjects, a separate validation cohort of some 120 different subjects was used. To predict cytomegalovirus infection status, the study combined high-throughput TCR immunosequencing, statistical association of individual TCRs with disease status, and machine learning. In a later analysis, previously published TCR beta repertoires from 666 donors were re-analyzed and high-resolution HLA genotyping was added so that TCR occurrence patterns could be studied. In the later analysis, no new phenotypic data were used to find candidate immune exposures; instead, reliance was placed on TCR beta sequences and their occurrence across donors. To decide whether each TCR beta V gene segment behaved as functional or pseudogenic, an earlier analysis of some 540 of the donors relied on high-throughput TCR beta sequencing. Donor age, sex, ethnicity and CMV serostatus were compiled together with the repertoire data. A later genetic analysis used genome-wide SNP genotypes for about 60% of the roughly 700 donors, treating that subset as a discovery cohort. All discovery cohort repertoires had been generated on a single sequencing platform. Both class I and class II loci were covered by HLA typing, at four-digit resolution. Typing coverage varied by locus: roughly 620-630 donors for A, B, C, DRB1 and DQB1; approximately 500 for DQA1; about 600 for DPA1; 400 to 480 for DPB1. Several DR-DQ haplotypes were treated as single units for association and clustering because of strong linkage in the cohort. Across about 380 genotyped donors of the cohort, an average of about 200,000 unique TCR beta nucleotide sequences per donor were sequenced, and approximately 17% of those sequences were non-productive. Overall study outcomes, separate from this receptor: In a later analysis, 16,951 TCR beta sequences were associated with specific HLA alleles at a false discovery rate of 0.05. In a later genetic analysis, fewer N-insertions in productive TCRs were reported among donors in an Asian-associated ancestry cluster than the approximately 710-donor mean. Because HLA typing was missing for some donors at each locus, association tests included only the typed subset. In this cohort, only TCR beta chains were sequenced, and detectable features were limited by the absence of alpha or paired-chain data. A later analysis found that TCR association rates varied across HLA loci, with DRB1 alleles showing the most associated TCRs and HLA-C alleles the fewest. According to a later analysis, most CMV-associated TCR beta chains appeared to be HLA-restricted, and the HLA associations seemed to be driven largely by CMV exposure. Roughly 17 rarely observed V segments, including chromosome 9 orphons, were excluded from the earlier analysis of several hundred of the donors because counts were too low. An association between a missense DCLRE1C variant and V-gene and J-gene trimming of TCR beta chains was found in a later genetic analysis and replicated in an independent cohort. The authors suggested that the approach could potentially be extended to other disease states and immunological phenotypes. Compared with equally common non-associated chains, HLA-associated TCR beta chains in a later analysis were more clonally expanded and had lower generation probabilities. Linkage disequilibrium might explain the correlated functional status among segregating V segments, but an unknown experimental factor could not be ruled out. Roughly uniform sequencing depth across donors was assumed in presence/absence analyses, although this assumption may not hold. Some IMGT-functional V segments, including TRBV6-2 and TRBV6-3, could not be distinguished by the 87-base-pair reads and were therefore excluded. A later analysis reported that several top co-occurrence clusters appeared linked to parvovirus B19, influenza, CMV and Epstein-Barr virus. A total of fewer than 200 TCR beta chains were listed by the study as associated with cytomegalovirus. An earlier analysis of some 560 of the donors showed that most TCR beta V segments appeared in productive rearrangements either about 87% or about 30% of the time, which broadly matched IMGT annotations. A cluster of highly shared sequence variants was judged likely to represent a technical artifact of the sequencing pipeline. Three of the identified cytomegalovirus-associated TCR beta chains were confirmed in vitro to be specific for cytomegalovirus antigens. A further reported finding was that TCR beta sequences accurately predicted the HLA-A and HLA-B alleles for most subjects in the first cohort. CMV serostatus was the only immune exposure information available for the cohort. When HLA alleles, especially DR and DQ, strongly co-occurred, TCR associations were difficult to assign to individual alleles. While some public TCRs were present in many individuals, most TCR sequences turned up only very rarely across donors. The classifier was reported to diagnose cytomegalovirus status with high specificity and sensitivity in both the original cohort and the validation cohort.

Library prep was done by the immunoSEQ multiplex PCR assay. The multiplex PCR relied on a mix of 60 forward primers for TCR Vbeta segments and 13 reverse primers for TCR Jbeta segments. The CDR3 region of rearranged TCR beta genes was amplified from genomic DNA by a multiplex PCR assay. On the Illumina HiSeq System, the amplified TCR beta libraries were sequenced as 87-base-pair reads. Processing in the source paper ran as follows. A later analysis counted some 80 million unique TCR beta chains across the 666 repertoires, and roughly 11 million of these chains were shared by at least two donors. A nearest-neighbor algorithm error-corrected the raw reads and collapsed the reads into unique sequences, merging closely related sequences to remove PCR and sequencing errors. To assign V, D and J gene segments, CDR3 sequences were aligned to IMGT reference sequences. For a sequence to be retained, a match of at least six nucleotides to both a V gene segment and a J gene segment was required. A rearrangement was called productive if the CDR3 had no stop codons and remained in frame with V and J, and every other rearrangement was called non-productive. CDR3 was defined by IMGT convention, running from the second conserved V-encoded cysteine to the conserved J-encoded phenylalanine. The earlier analysis of some 540 of the donors excluded any sequence lacking an unambiguous match to a single V gene segment. In an earlier analysis of 587 of the donors, V segments were called functional above 56.7% productive rearrangements and were called segregating when the between-donor standard deviation exceeded 5%. A statistical classification framework was built for diagnosing cytomegalovirus status from the catalog of TCR beta chain sequences. A later analysis assigned V and J genes by comparing TCR nucleotide sequences with IMGT/GENE-DB human TR gene sequences. In a later analysis, CDR3 sequences and most-parsimonious VDJ recombination scenarios were assigned using the TCRdist pipeline. In a later analysis, every TCR beta chain was defined by the combination of its CDR3 amino acid sequence and its V-gene family, and reads without a unique V-gene family were dropped. In a later analysis, nearly 600 highly shared, low-generation-probability nucleotide sequences were removed to address suspected cross-contamination and a sequencing artifact. For each public chain, a later analysis derived a clonal expansion index from normalized ranks of inferred template counts within each repertoire. In a later analysis, generation probabilities were computed using a VDJ recombination model fitted to out-of-frame rearrangements, and the results were checked against IGoR. In a later analysis, hypergeometric tests were used to score TCR-TCR, TCR-HLA and TCR-CMV co-occurrence, with a repertoire-size bias correction applied to TCR pairs. A later analysis estimated false discovery rates by permuting HLA or CMV assignments 20 times. In a later analysis, co-occurring TCRs were grouped using DBSCAN, and TCRdist sequence similarity was added for clustering within HLA-allele-positive subsets. Co-occurrence clustering excluded repertoires with fewer than 30,000 or more than 120,000 public chains, plus five with anomalous nucleotide sharing. TCRdb took over this immuneACCESS table, retaining in-frame rearrangements with V and J assigned. Such tables are incomplete; in checked studies, under half of the missing clones stem from an unresolved V gene, and the remainder is unexplained. V and J calls and clone size follow that table, whereas D and trimming were derived from the DNA. The sample contains tens of thousands of clones, about 80% of them found a single time. 1.2% to 1.5% of the sample lies in the top ten.

Concerning this clone itself: What antigen it recognizes has not been identified. No base quality information exists; no much larger clone differs at one position.

V lost 6 bases and J lost 4 bases, and the count of bases not matched to a germline gene is 10. Via the germline V gene, CDR1 is SQVTM and CDR2 ANQGSEA. From the cysteine through the phenylalanine, the CDR3 covers 15 amino acids. The read is trimmed to its CDR3 DNA, 45 bases read in frame from base 1. The cohort comprised some 730 healthy bone marrow donors. Cohort members were all nominally healthy when sampled, although unrecorded immune exposures were likely present. The donor was CMV seronegative and belonged to the group of 352 seronegative cohort members. A peripheral blood sample was provided by each donor, and peripheral blood mononuclear cells were used for TCR beta sequencing. Genomic DNA was extracted from the blood cell samples with the Qiagen DNeasy Blood Extraction Kit.

The receptor was derived from a male donor in good health and CMV-seronegative. This chain joins TRBV29-1 to TRBJ2-2, with 8 bases in between that match TRBD1. Specimen: PBMCs. The base sequence is TGCAGCGTCGTGGGTATTACAGGGGGCACCGGGGAGCTGTTTTTT. It encodes CSVVGITGGTGELFF.